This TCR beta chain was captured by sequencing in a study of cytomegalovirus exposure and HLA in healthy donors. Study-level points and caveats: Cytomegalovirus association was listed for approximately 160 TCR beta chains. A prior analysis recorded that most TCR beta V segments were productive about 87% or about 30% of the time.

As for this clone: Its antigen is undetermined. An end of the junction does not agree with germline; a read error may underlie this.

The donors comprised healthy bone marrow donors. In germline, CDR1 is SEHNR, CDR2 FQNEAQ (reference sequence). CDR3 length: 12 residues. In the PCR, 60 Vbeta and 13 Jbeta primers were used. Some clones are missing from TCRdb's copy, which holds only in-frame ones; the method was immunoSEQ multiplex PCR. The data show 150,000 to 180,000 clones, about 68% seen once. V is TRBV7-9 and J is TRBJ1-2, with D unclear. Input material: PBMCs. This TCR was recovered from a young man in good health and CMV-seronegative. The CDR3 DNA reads TGTTCCAGCAGCTTAGTGAGCTATGGCTACACCTTC. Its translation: CSSSLVSYGYTF.